The clone carrying this T cell receptor beta chain was recorded many times. Antigen unknown. The data were obtained in a study of blood T cells in healthy people across ages. Per germline, CDR1 SGHRS and CDR2 YFSETQ. The CDR3 runs to 16 residues. V dropped 2 bases and J dropped 2; count of bases not matched to a gene: 9. Next came a second PCR, run for about 6 to 12 cycles, which used a sample-barcoded 5' primer along with a J-beta primer mix. Carrying 12 random nucleotides, a template-switch adaptor labeled each individual cDNA molecule. MiXCR was run by TCRdb on the 5' RACE reads, yielding one entry per CDR3 protein. The table has about 1,800,000 distinct CDR3 sequences, 28% seen once. Total RNA was extracted at no less than 6 micrograms per sample. Whole-study results and caveats: Diversity estimates drawn from one million T cells were deemed underestimates. No conclusive comparison of naive versus antigen-experienced cells was possible with unsorted PBMCs.

The rearrangement uses TRBV5-1 and TRBJ2-7; 8 positions match TRBD2. The specimen was blood. This clonotype was obtained from a woman younger than 45 in good health. In DNA, the CDR3 is TGCGCCAGCAGCTTAGGGACTAGTAGTGGAACCTACGAGCAGTACTTC. Encoded protein: CASSLGTSSGTYEQYF.